This TCR beta chain was sequenced during a study of vaccination and CD4 T cells after COVID-19. Across the whole study: Overlapping peptides of the spike proteins of SARS-CoV-2, HCoV-NL63, HCoV-OC43 and HCoV-229E were used for cell stimulation.

Concerning this clonotype: What it recognizes is unknown.

Oncomine TCR Beta short-read sequencing was applied to DNA from cultured CD4+ T cells. Using the QIAamp micro DNA kit, genomic DNA was extracted from the CD4+ T cells that had been cultured. TCRdb called the PCR reads again in MiXCR, with one record for every CDR3 protein. Of some 20,000 distinct CDR3 sequences listed, under 45% are singletons. Germline assignment: CDR1 DFQATT and CDR2 SNEGSKA (reference sequence). Trimming removed 5 bases at V and 4 bases at J, with 15 bases between. This CDR3 has 13 residues. The treatment denotes: roughly nine-day PBMC culture with coronavirus spike peptide pools or control peptides (ViraFEST assay). Wells contained roughly 1.9 million PBMCs each, and these were cultured with about 9.9 IU/ml IL-2 and around 10 ug/ml peptide pools. After culture for 9 to 10 days, isolation of CD4+ T cells was performed by negative selection.

The chain couples TRBV20-1 to TRBJ2-7; D is ambiguous. The sample in question was CD4+ T cells from blood, cultured in vitro, obtained before SARS-CoV-2 vaccination. The sequence was collected from a human donor who had recovered from COVID-19. CDR3 in DNA: TGCAGTGCTTACGGGCCCCGAAGTTACGAGCAGTACTTC. It codes for CSAYGPRSYEQYF.